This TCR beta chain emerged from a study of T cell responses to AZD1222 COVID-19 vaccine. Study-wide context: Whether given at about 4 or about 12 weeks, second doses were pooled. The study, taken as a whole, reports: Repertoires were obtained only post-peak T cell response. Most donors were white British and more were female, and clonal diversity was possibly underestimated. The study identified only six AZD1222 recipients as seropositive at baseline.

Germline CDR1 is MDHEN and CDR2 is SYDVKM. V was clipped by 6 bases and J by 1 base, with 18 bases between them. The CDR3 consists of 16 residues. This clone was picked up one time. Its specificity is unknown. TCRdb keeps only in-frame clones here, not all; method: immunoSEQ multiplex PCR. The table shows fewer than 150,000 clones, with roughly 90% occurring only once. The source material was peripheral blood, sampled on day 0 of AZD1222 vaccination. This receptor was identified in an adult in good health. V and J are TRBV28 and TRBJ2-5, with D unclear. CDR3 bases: TGTGCCAGCAGCCCCTTGGGGTCTCCGGGCCAAGAGACCCAGTACTTC. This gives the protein CASSPLGSPGQETQYF.